The clone carrying this T cell receptor beta chain appeared once. Its specificity is not known. These data originate in a study of T cell repertoires in cytomegalovirus infection. Across the whole study: Signatures in public TCR beta sequences pointed to both CMV infection and matching HLA type. Overall study findings and caveats: The response measured ex vivo was dominated by TCR beta clonotypes (HLA-C-restricted and CMV-specific). Cumulative frequency (of public TCR beta family members) identified carriers of CMV plus the relevant HLA.

The CDR3 spans 12 residues. Per germline, CDR1 DFQATT and CDR2 SNEGSKA (reference sequence). Germline trimming cut 6 bases from V and 2 bases from J; bases unmatched to any gene: 4. TCRdb recomputed calls from the reads with MiXCR, one row per CDR3 protein. Altogether 290,000 or so distinct CDR3 sequences are present, about 23% being singletons, with the ten largest covering 11% to 15%. This chain uses TRBV20-1 with TRBJ2-7; 7 nucleotides align to TRBD2. Material for sequencing was PBMCs. The sequence derives from a human donor in good health (CMV status not recorded). Some clones in this sample may be carry-over from other donors' samples. This CDR3 is CSAREGTYEQYF. CDR3 coding DNA: TGCAGTGCAAGGGAGGGGACCTACGAGCAGTACTTC.